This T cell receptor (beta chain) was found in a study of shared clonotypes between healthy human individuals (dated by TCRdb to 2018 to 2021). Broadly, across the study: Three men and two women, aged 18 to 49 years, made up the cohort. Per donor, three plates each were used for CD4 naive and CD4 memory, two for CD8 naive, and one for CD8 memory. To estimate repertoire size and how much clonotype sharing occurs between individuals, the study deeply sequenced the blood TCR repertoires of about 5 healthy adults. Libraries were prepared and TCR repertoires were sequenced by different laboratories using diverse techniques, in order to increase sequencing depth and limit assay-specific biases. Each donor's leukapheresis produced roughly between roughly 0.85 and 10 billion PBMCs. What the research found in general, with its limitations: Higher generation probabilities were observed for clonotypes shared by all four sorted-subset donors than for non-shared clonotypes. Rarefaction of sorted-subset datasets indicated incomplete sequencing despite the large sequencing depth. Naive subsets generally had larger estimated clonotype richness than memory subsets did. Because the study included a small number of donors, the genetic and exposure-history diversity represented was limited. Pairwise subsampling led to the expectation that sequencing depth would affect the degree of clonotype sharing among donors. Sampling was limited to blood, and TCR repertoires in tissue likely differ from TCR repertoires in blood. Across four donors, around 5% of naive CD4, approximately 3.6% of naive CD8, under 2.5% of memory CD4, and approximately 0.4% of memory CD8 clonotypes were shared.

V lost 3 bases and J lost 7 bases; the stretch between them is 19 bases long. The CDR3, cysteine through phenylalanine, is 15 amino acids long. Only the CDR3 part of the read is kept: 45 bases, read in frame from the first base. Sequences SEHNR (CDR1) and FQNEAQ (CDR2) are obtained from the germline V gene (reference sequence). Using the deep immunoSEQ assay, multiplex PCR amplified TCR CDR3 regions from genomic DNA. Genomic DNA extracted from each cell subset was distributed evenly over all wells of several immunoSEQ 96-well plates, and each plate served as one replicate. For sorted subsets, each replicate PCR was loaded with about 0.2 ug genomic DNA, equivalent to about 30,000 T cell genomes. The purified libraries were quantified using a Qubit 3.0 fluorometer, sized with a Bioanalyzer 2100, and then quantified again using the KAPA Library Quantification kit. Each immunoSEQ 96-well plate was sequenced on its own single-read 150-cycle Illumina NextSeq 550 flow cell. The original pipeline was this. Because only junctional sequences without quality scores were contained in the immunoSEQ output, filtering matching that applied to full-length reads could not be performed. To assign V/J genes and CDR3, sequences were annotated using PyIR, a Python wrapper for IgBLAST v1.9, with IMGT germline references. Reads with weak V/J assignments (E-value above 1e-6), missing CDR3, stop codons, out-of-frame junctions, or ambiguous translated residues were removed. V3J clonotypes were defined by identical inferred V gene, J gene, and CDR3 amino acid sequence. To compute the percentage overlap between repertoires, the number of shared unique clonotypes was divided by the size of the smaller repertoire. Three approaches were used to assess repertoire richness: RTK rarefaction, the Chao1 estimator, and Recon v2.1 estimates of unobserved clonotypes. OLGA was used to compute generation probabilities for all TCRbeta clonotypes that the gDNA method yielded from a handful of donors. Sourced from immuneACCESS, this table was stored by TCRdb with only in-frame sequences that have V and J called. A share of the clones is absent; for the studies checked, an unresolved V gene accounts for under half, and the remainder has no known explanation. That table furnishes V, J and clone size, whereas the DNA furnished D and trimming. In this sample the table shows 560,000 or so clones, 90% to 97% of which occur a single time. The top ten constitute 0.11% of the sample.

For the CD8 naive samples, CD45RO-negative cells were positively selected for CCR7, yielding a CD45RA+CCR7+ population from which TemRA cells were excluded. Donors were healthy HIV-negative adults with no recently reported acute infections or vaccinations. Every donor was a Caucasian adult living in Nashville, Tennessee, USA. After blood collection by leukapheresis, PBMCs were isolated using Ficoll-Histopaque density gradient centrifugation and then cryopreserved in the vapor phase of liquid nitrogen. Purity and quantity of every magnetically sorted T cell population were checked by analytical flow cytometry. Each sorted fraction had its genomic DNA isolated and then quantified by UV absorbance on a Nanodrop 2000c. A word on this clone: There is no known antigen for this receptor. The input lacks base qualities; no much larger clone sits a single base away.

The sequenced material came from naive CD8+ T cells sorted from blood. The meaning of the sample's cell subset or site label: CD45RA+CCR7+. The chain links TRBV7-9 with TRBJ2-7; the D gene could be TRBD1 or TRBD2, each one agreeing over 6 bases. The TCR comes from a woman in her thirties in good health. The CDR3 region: CASSLEGHQLWEQYF. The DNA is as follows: TGTGCCAGCAGCTTGGAGGGACACCAGTTATGGGAGCAGTACTTC.